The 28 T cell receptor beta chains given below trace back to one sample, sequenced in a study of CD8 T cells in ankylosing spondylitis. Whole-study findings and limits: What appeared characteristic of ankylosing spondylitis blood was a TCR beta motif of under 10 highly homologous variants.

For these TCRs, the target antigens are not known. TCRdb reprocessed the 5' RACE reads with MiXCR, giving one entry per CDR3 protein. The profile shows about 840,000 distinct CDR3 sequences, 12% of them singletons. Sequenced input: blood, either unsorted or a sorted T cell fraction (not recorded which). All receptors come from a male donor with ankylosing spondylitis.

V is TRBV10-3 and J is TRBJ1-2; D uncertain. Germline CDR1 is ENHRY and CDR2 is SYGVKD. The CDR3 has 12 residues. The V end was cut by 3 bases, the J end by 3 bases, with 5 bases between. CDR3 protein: CAISDWDYGYTF. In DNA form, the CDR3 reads TGTGCCATCAGTGACTGGGACTATGGCTACACCTTC.

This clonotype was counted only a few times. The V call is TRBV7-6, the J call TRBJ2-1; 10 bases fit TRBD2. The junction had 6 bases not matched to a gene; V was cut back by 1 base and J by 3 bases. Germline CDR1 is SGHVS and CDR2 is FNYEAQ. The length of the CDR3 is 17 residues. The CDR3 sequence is CASSLGPSGSFYNEQFF. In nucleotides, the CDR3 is TGTGCCAGCAGCTTAGGCCCTAGCGGGAGCTTCTACAATGAGCAGTTCTTC.

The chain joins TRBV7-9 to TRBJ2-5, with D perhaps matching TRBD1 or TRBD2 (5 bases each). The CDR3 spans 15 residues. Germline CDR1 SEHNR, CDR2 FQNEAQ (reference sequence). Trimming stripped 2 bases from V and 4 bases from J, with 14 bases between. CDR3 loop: CASSLIEGRAETQYF. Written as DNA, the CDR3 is TGTGCCAGCAGCTTAATCGAGGGCAGGGCAGAGACCCAGTACTTC. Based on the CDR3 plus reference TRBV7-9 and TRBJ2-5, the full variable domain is DTGVSQNPRHKITKRGQNVTFRCDPISEHNRLYWYRQTLGQGPEFLTYFQNEAQLEKSRLLSDRFSAERPKGSFSTLEIQRTEQGDSAMYLCASSLIEGRAETQYFGPGTRLLVL.

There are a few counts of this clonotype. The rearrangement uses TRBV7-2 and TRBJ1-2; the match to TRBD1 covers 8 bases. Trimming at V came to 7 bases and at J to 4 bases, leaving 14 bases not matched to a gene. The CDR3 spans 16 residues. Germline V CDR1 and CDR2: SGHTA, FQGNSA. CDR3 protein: CASKPGGSGGVYGYTF. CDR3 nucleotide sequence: TGTGCCAGCAAACCAGGGGGCAGTGGAGGGGTCTATGGCTACACCTTC.

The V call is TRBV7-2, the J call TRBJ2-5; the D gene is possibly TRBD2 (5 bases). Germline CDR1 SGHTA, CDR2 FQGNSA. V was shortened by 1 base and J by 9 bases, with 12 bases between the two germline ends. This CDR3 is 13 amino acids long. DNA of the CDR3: TGTGCCAGCAGCTTAGAACGGGCCGGGGCCCAGTACTTC. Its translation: CASSLERAGAQYF.

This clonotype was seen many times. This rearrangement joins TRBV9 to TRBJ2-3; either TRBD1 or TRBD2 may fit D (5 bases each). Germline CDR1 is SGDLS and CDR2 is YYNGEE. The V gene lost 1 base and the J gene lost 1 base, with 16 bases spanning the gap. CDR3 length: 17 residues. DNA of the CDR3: TGTGCCAGCAGCGTAAGGGGCAGGGACCTGGGCACAGATACGCAGTATTTT. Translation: CASSVRGRDLGTDTQYF.

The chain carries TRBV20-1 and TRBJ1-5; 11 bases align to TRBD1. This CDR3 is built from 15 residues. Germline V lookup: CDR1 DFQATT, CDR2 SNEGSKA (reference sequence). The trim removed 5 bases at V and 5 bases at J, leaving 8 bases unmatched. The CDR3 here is CSAGGTGGSDQPQHF. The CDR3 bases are TGCAGTGCTGGAGGGACAGGGGGATCCGATCAGCCCCAGCATTTT.

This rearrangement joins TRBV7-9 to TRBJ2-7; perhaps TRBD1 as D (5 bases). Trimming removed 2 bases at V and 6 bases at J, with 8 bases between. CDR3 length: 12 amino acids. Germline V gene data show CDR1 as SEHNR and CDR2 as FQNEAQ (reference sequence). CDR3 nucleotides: TGTGCCAGCAGCTTACAGGGAAGCGAGCAGTACTTC. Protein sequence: CASSLQGSEQYF.

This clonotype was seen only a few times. CDR3 DNA sequence: TGTGCCAGCAGTGAAAACATTCGGATCTACGAGCAGTACTTC. Encoded protein: CASSENIRIYEQYF. This sequence joins TRBV2 and TRBJ2-7, with D unresolved. Germline V lookup: CDR1 SNHLY, CDR2 FYNNEI. This CDR3 is 14 amino acids long. Trimming removed 2 bases from V and 3 bases from J, with 11 bases in between.

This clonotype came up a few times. CDR3 in DNA: TGTGCCAGCAGTTACTCGTCGCACCCTGGGGCCAACGTCCTGACTTTC. This codes for CASSYSSHPGANVLTF. The V call is TRBV6-5, the J call TRBJ2-6; D is unclear. Germline CDR1 and CDR2: MNHEY and SVGAGI. V was clipped by 0 bases and J by 2 bases, with 8 bases between them. This CDR3 spans 16 amino acids.

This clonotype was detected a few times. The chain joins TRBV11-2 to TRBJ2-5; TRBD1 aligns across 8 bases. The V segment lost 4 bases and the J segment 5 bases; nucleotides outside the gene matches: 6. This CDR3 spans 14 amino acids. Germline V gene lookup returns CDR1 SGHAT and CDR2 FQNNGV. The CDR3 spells CASSSRTGWETQYF. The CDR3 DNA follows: TGTGCCAGCAGCTCCCGGACAGGGTGGGAGACCCAGTACTTC.

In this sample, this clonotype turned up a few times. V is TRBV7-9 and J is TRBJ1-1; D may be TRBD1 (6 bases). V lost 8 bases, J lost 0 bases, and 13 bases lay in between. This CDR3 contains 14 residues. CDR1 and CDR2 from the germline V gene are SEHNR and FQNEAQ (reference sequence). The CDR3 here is CASALRGLNTEAFF. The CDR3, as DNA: TGTGCCAGCGCGCTCAGGGGCTTGAACACTGAAGCTTTCTTT.

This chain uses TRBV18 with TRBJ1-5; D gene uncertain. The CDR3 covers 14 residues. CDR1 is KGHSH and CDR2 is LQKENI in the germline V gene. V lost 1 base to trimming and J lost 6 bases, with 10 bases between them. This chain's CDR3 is CASSPLDRSQPQHF. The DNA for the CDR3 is TGTGCCAGCTCACCACTAGATAGGAGTCAGCCCCAGCATTTT.

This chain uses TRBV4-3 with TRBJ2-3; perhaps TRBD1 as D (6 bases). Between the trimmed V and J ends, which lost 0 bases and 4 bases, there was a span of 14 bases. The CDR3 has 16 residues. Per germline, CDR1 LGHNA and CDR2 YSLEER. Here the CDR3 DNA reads TGCGCCAGCAGCCAAGACCTCAGGGGTGGGGCAGATACGCAGTATTTT. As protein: CASSQDLRGGADTQYF.

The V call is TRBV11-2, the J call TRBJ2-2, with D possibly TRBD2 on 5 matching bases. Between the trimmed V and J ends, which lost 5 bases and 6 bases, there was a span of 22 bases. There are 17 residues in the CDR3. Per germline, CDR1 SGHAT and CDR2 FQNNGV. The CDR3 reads CASSPRLAPLAAGELFF. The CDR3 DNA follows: TGTGCCAGCAGCCCACGGCTAGCCCCATTGGCGGCCGGGGAGCTGTTTTTT.

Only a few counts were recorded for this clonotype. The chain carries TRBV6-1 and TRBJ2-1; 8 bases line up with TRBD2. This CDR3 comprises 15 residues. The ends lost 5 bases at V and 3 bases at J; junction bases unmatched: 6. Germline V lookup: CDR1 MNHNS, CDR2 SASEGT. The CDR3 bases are TGTGCCAGCAGTCCCAGCCTAGCGGGCTACAATGAGCAGTTCTTC. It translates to CASSPSLAGYNEQFF.

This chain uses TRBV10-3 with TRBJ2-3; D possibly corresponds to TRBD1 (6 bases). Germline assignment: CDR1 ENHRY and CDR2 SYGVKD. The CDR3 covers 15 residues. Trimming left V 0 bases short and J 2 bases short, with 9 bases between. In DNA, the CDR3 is TGTGCCATCAGTGAGTCGGACAGATTCACAGATACGCAGTATTTT. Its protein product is CAISESDRFTDTQYF.

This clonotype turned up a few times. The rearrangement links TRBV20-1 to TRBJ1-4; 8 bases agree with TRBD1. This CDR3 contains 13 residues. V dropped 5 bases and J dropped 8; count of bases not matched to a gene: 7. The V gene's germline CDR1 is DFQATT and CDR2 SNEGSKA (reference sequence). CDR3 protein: CSAEDRVGEKLFF. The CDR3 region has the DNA TGCAGTGCTGAGGACAGGGTGGGAGAAAAACTGTTTTTT.

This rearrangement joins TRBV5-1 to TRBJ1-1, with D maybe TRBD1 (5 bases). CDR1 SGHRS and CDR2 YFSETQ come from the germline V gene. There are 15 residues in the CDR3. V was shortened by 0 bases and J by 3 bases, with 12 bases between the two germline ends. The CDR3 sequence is CASSLVGDGDTEAFF. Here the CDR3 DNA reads TGCGCCAGCAGCTTGGTTGGGGACGGGGACACTGAAGCTTTCTTT.

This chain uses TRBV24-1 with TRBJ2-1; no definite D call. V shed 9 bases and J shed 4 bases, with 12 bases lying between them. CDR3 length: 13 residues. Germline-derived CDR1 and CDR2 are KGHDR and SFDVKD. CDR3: CATQSSGYNEQFF. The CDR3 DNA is TGTGCCACCCAGTCCTCGGGTTACAATGAGCAGTTCTTC.

The CDR3 nucleotides are TGTGCCAGCACACCATCCGCTAGCGGGTCCTACAATGAGCAGTTCTTC. This codes for CASTPSASGSYNEQFF. The chain links TRBV5-4 to TRBJ2-1, with 8 bases lining up with TRBD2. With V trimmed by 6 bases and J by 1 base, 9 bases remained unmatched. The CDR3 covers 16 residues. Germline lookup yields CDR1 SGHNT and CDR2 YYREEE (reference sequence).

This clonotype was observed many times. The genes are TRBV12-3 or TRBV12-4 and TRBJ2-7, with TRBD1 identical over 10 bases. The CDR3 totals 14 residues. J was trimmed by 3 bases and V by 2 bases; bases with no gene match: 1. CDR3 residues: CASSLWDRGYEQYF. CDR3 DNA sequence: TGTGCCAGCAGTTTATGGGACAGGGGCTACGAGCAGTACTTC.

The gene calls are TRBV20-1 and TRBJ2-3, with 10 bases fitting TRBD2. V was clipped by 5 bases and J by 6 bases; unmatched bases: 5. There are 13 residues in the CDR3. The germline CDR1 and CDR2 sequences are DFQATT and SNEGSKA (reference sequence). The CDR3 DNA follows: TGCAGTGCTGCCGAAGCGGGGGGGGATACGCAGTATTTT. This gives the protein CSAAEAGGDTQYF.

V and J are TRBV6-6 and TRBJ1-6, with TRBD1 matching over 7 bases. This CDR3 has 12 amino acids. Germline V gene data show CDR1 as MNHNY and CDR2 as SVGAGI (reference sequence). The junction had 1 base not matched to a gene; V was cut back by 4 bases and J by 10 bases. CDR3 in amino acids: CASSSGQSPLHF. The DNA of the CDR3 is TGTGCCAGCAGTTCGGGACAGTCACCCCTCCACTTT.

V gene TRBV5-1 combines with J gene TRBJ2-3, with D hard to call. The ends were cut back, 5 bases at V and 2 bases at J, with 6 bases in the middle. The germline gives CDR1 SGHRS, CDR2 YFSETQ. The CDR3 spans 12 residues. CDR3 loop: CASRGNTDTQYF. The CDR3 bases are TGCGCCAGCAGGGGGAACACAGATACGCAGTATTTT.

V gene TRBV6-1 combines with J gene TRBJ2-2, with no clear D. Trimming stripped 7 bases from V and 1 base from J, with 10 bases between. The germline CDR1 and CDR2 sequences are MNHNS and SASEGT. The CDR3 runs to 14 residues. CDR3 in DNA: TGTGCCAGCATTCGAGGCGGGAACACCGGGGAGCTGTTTTTT. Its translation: CASIRGGNTGELFF.

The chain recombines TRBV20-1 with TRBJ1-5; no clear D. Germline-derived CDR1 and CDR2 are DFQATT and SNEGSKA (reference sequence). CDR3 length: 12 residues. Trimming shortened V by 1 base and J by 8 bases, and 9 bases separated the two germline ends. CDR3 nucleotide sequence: TGCAGTGCTAGAGTCGGGATTAAGCCCCAGCATTTT. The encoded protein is CSARVGIKPQHF.

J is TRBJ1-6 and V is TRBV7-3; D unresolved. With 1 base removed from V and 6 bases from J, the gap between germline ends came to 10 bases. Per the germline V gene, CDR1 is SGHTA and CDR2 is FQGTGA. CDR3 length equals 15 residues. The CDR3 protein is CASSLMGPGNSPLHF. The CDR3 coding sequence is TGTGCCAGCAGCTTAATGGGTCCGGGTAATTCACCCCTCCACTTT.